A single sample is the source of the 8 T cell receptor beta chains below, sequenced in a study of shared T cell receptors in the human thymus. This table comes from immunoSEQ multiplex PCR, and its TCRdb copy is limited to in-frame clones, with some not included. Altogether hundreds of thousands of clones are present, around 89% being singletons, with the ten largest covering 0.01%. These records were also assigned to another study, of human thymus T cells.

The sample taken for sequencing was thymocytes. These receptor sequences come from a boy less than two years old with a congenital heart defect.

J is TRBJ2-1 and V is TRBV10-3; 9 positions match TRBD2. This CDR3 comprises 16 residues. Unmatched junction bases numbered 12, after V lost 9 bases and J lost 3 bases. Germline V gives CDR1 ENHRY, CDR2 SYGVKD. Here the CDR3 DNA reads TGTGCCATTGAAGCGGGAGGCCCGGTTTTCTACAATGAGCAGTTCTTC. This translates into CAIEAGGPVFYNEQFF.

V and J are TRBV19 and TRBJ2-6, with TRBD1 matching over 7 bases. Germline V lookup: CDR1 LNHDA, CDR2 SQIVND (reference sequence). The CDR3 spans 15 residues. J lost 0 bases, V lost 9 bases, and 5 bases had no gene match. CDR3 in amino acids: CASEGQNSGANVLTF. The CDR3 nucleotides are TGTGCCAGCGAGGGACAGAACTCTGGGGCCAACGTCCTGACTTTC.

This sequence joins TRBV4-2 and TRBJ2-7, with a weak D call TRBD2 (6 bases). Germline V CDR1 and CDR2: LGHNA, YNFKEQ. The CDR3 is 19 amino acids. V was shortened by 3 bases and J by 2 bases, with 26 bases between the two germline ends. CDR3 amino acids: CASSQSGAVKGLGTYEQYF. CDR3 nucleotide sequence: TGTGCCAGCAGCCAGTCCGGTGCGGTTAAGGGACTGGGGACCTACGAGCAGTACTTC.

The V gene is TRBV4-2, the J gene TRBJ2-1; TRBD2 matches 8 bases. The length of the CDR3 is 18 residues. Per the germline V gene, CDR1 is LGHNA and CDR2 is YNFKEQ. J gave up 3 bases and V 2 bases, and 12 bases lay outside the gene matches. CDR3 region: CASSQQGRKRESYNEQFF. CDR3 nucleotide sequence: TGTGCCAGCAGCCAACAAGGGCGAAAGCGGGAGAGCTACAATGAGCAGTTCTTC.

The chain joins TRBV10-3 to TRBJ2-1, with D uncertain. The CDR3 totals 11 residues. Germline V gene sequence: CDR1 ENHRY, CDR2 SYGVKD. The V end was cut by 4 bases, the J end by 6 bases, with 4 bases between. CDR3 loop: CAISGPNEQFF. For the CDR3, the DNA is TGTGCCATCAGTGGGCCCAATGAGCAGTTCTTC.

This clone turned up a few times. The chain carries TRBV4-1 and TRBJ1-1; D not certain. Germline lookup yields CDR1 MGHRA and CDR2 YSYEKL. The CDR3 has 15 amino acids. V lost 4 bases to trimming and J lost 3 bases, with 15 bases between them. CDR3 sequence (DNA): TGCGCCAGCAGCCCTCATTTTAAGCGGTACACTGAAGCTTTCTTT. Encoded protein: CASSPHFKRYTEAFF.

V usage is TRBV7-2 and J usage is TRBJ2-7; D gene unclear. Germline loops: CDR1 SGHTA, CDR2 FQGNSA. V lost 2 bases and J 0 bases, leaving 11 bases between the germline ends. This CDR3 is 15 amino acids long. The CDR3 reads CASSLPRTPSYEQYF. The CDR3 DNA is TGTGCCAGCAGCTTACCCCGTACACCCTCCTACGAGCAGTACTTC.

This chain links TRBV7-2 with TRBJ1-5; TRBD1 matches at 8 bases. The CDR3 spans 18 residues. J gave up 0 bases and V 1 base, and 8 bases lay outside the gene matches. From germline, CDR1 is SGHTA and CDR2 FQGNSA. The CDR3 here is CASSLGARDRLSNQPQHF. The CDR3 DNA reads TGTGCCAGCAGCTTAGGGGCACGGGACAGGCTTAGCAATCAGCCCCAGCATTTT.